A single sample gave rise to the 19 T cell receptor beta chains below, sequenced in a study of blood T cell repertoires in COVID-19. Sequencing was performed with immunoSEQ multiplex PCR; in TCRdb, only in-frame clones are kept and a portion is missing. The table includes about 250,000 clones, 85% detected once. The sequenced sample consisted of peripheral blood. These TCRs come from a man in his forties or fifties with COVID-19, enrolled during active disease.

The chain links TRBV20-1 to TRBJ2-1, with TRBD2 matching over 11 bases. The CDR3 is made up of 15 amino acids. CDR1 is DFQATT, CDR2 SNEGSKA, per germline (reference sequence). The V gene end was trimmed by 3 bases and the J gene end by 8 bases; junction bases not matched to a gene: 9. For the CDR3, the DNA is TGCAGTGCTAGTGCCGTAACTAGCGGGGGAGATGAGCAGTTCTTC. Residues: CSASAVTSGGDEQFF.

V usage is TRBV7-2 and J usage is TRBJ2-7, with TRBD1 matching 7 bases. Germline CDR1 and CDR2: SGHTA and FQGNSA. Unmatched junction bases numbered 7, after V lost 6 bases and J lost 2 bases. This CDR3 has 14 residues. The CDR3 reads CASSSGTVTYEQYF. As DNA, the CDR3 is TGTGCCAGCAGTTCCGGGACAGTGACCTACGAGCAGTACTTC.

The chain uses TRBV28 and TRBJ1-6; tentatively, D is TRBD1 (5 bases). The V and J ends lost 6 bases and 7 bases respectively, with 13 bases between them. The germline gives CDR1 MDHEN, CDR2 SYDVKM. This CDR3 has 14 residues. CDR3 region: CASSLPTENSPLHF. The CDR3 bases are TGTGCCAGCAGCCTTCCGACAGAAAATTCACCCCTCCACTTT.

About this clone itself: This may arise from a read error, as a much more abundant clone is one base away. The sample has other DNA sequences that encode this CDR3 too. In nucleotides, the CDR3 is TGTGCCAGCAGTGCAGGGGAGGGCCAGCCCCAGCATTTT. Its translation: CASSAGEGQPQHF. V and J are TRBV2 and TRBJ1-5, with a tentative D call TRBD1 (6 bases). Trimming cost V 4 bases and J 7 bases, with 11 bases left between them. The CDR3 runs 13 residues. Germline V lookup: CDR1 SNHLY, CDR2 FYNNEI.

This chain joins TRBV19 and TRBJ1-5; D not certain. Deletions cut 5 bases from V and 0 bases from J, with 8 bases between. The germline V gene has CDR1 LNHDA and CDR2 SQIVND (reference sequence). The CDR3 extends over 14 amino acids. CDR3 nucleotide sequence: TGTGCCAGTAGTTTGGAGACTAGCAATCAGCCCCAGCATTTT. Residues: CASSLETSNQPQHF.

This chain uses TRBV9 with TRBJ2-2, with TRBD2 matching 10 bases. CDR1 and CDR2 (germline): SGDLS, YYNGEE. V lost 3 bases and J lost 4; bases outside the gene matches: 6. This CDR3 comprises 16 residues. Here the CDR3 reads CASSGSGGAGTGELFF. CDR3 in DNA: TGTGCCAGCAGCGGAAGCGGGGGGGCCGGCACCGGGGAGCTGTTTTTT.

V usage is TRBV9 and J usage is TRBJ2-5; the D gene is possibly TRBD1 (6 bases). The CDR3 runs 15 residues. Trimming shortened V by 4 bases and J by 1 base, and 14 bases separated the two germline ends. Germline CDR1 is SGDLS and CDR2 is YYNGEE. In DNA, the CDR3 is TGTGCCAGCAGCCCATGGGACAATCCCCAAGAGACCCAGTACTTC. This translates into CASSPWDNPQETQYF.

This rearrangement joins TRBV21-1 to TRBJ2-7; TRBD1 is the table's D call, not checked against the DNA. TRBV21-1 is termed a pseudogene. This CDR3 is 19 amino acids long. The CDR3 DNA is TGTGCCAGCAGCACCTCGGGACAGGAATTCTCCACGGCAACCTACGAGCAGTACTTC. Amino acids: CASSTSGQEFSTATYEQYF.

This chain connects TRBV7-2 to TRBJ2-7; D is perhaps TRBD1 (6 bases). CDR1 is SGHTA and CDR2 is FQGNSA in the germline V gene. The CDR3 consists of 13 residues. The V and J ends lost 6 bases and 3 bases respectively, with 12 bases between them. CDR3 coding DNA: TGTGCCAGCAGTTCCGGGACATACTACGAGCAGTACTTC. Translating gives CASSSGTYYEQYF.

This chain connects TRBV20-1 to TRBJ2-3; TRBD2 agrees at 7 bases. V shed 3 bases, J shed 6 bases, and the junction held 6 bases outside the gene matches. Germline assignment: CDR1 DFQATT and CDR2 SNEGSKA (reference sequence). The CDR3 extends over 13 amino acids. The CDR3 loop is CSASRTSGDTQYF. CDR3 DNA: TGCAGTGCTAGTCGGACTAGTGGGGATACGCAGTATTTT.

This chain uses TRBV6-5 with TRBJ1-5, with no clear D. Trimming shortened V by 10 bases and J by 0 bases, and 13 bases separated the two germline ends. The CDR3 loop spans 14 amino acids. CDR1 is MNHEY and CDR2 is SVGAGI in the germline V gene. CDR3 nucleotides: TGTGCCAACCGAGACACACATAGCAATCAGCCCCAGCATTTT. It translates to CANRDTHSNQPQHF.

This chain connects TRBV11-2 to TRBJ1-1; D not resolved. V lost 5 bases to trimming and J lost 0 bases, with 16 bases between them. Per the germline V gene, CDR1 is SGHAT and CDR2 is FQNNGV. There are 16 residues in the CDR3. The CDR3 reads CASSPSRGRMNTEAFF. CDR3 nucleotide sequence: TGTGCCAGCAGCCCATCACGCGGCCGTATGAACACTGAAGCTTTCTTT.

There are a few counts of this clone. The CDR3 loop is CASNPDRGSKNTEAFF. The CDR3, as DNA: TGTGCCAGCAATCCGGACAGGGGAAGTAAGAACACTGAAGCTTTCTTT. The chain employs TRBV2 and TRBJ1-1, with 9 bases aligning to TRBD1. The CDR3 has 16 amino acids. The V gene's germline CDR1 is SNHLY and CDR2 FYNNEI. The ends lost 7 bases at V and 1 base at J; junction bases unmatched: 10. The whole variable domain, remainder taken from reference TRBV2 and TRBJ1-1, is EPEVTQTPSHQVTQMGQEVILRCVPISNHLYFYWYRQILGQKVEFLVSFYNNEISEKSEIFDDQFSVERPDGSNFTLKIRSTKLEDSAMYFCASNPDRGSKNTEAFFGQGTRLTVV.

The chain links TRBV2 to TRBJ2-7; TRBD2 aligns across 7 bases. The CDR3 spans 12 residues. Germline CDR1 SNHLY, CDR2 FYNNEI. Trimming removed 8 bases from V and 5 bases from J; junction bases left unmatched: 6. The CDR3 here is CASRRDYNEQYF. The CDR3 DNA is TGTGCCAGCCGAAGGGACTATAACGAGCAGTACTTC. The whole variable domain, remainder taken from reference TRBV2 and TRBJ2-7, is EPEVTQTPSHQVTQMGQEVILRCVPISNHLYFYWYRQILGQKVEFLVSFYNNEISEKSEIFDDQFSVERPDGSNFTLKIRSTKLEDSAMYFCASRRDYNEQYFGPGTRLTVT.

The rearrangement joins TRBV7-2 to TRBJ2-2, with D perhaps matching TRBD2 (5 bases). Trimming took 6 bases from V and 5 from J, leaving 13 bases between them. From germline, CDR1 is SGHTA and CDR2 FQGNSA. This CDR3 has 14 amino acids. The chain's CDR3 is CASRYTGGTGELFF. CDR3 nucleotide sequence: TGTGCCAGCAGATATACGGGCGGGACCGGGGAGCTGTTTTTT.

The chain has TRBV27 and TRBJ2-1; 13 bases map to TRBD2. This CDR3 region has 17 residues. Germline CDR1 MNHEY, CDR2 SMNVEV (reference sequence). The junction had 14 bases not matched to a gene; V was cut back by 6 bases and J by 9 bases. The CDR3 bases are TGTGCCAGCAGACGCCGGGGACTAGCGGGGAGCCTTGGTGAGCAGTTCTTC. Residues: CASRRRGLAGSLGEQFF.

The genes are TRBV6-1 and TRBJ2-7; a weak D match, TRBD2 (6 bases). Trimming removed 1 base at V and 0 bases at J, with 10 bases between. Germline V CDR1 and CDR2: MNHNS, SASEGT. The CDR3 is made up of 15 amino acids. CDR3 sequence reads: CASSEGAGPSYEQYF. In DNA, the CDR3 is TGTGCCAGCAGTGAAGGGGCGGGGCCCTCCTACGAGCAGTACTTC.

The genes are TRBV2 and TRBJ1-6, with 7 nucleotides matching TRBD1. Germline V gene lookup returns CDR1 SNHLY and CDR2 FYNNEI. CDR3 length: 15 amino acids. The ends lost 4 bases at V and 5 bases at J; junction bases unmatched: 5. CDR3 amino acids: CASSATGADNSPLHF. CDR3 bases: TGTGCCAGCAGTGCCACAGGGGCGGATAATTCACCCCTCCACTTT.

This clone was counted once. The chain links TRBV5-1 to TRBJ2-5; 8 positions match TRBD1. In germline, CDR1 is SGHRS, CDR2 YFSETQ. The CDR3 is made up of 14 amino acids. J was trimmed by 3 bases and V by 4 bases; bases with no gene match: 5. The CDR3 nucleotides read TGCGCCAGCAGCCCGATGACAGGGGAAGAGACCCAGTACTTC. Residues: CASSPMTGEETQYF.